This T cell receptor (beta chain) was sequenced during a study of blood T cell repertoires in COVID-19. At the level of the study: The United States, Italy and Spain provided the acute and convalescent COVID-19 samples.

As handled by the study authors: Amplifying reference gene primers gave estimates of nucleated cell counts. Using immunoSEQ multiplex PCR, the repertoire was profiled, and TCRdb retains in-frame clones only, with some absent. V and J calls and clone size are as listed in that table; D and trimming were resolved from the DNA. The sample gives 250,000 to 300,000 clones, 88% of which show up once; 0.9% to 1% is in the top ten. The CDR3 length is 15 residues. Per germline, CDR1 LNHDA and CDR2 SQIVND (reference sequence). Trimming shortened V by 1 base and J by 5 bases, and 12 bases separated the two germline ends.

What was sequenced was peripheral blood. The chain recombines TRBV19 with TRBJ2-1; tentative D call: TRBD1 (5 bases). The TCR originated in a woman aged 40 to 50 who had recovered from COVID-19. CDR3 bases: TGTGCCAGTAGTATAGGATGGGGCAGTCACAATGAGCAGTTCTTC. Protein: CASSIGWGSHNEQFF.